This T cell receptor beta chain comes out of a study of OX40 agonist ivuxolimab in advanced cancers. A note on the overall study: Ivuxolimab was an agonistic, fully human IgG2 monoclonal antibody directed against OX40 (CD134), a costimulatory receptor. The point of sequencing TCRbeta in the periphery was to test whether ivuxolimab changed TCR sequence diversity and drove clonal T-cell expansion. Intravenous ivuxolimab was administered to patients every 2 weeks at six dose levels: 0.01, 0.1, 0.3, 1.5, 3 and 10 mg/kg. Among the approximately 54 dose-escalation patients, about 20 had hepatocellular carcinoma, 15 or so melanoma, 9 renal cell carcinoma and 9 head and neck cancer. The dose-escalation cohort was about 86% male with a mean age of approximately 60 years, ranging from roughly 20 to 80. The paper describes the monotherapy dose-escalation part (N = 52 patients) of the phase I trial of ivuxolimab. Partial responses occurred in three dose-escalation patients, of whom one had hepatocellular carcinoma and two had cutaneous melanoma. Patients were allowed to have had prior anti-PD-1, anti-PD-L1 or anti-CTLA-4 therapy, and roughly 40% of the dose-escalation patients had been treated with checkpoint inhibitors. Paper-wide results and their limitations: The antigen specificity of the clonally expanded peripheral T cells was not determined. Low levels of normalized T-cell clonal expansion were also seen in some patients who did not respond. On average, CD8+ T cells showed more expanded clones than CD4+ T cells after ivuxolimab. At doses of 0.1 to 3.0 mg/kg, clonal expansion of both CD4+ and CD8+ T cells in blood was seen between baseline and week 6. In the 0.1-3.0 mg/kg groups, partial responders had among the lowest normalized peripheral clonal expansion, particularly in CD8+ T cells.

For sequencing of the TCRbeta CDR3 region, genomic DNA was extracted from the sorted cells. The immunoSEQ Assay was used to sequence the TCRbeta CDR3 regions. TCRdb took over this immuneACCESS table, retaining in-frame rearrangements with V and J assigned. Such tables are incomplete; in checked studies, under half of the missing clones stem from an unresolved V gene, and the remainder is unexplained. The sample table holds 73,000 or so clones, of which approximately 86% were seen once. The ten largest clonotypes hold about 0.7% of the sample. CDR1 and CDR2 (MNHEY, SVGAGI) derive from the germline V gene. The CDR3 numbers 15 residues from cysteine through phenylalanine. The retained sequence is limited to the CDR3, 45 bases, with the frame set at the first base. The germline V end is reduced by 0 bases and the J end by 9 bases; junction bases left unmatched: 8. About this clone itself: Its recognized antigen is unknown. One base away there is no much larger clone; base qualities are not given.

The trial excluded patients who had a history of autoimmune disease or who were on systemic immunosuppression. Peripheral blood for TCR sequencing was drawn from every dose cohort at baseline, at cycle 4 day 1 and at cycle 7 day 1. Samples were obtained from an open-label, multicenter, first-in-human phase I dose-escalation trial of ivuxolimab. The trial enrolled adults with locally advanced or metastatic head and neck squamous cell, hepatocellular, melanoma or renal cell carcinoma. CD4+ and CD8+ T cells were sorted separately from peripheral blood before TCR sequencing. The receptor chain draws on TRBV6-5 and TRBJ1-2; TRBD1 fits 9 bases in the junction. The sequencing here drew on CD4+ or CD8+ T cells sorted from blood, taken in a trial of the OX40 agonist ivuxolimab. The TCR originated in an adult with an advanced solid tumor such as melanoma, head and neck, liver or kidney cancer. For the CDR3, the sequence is CASSYSGGTGYRYTF. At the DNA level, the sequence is TGTGCCAGCAGTTACTCGGGAGGGACAGGGTATCGCTACACCTTC.